These T cell receptor beta chains were read from a single sample in a study of T cells of healthy individuals. MiXCR, run by TCRdb on the 5' RACE reads, gives a single entry per CDR3 protein. The sample yields about 41,000 distinct CDR3 sequences, 4% to 5.5% seen once. Receptor source: a human donor in good health. Both conserved end residues are part of each CDR3. D genes are given only for firm matches. A clone size is listed for some rows: how often the clone was seen (once, few, many), or a class if it is expanded.

clone_size,v_call,d_call,j_call,cdr3_aa,cdr3_nt
few,TRBV13,TRBD2,TRBJ2-1,CASSLGRGGPVYNEQFF,TGTGCCAGCAGCTTAGGACGCGGGGGGCCGGTTTACAATGAGCAGTTCTTC
many,TRBV11-3,TRBD2,TRBJ2-7,CASSFTSTSGEQYF,TGTGCCAGCAGCTTTACCAGCACTAGCGGCGAGCAGTACTTC
few,TRBV7-2,-,TRBJ1-3,CASSLAPGSAGNTIYF,TGTGCCAGCAGCTTAGCCCCAGGGTCTGCAGGAAACACCATATATTTT
-,TRBV12-3/TRBV12-4,-,TRBJ1-1,CASTLDRGPTEAFF,TGTGCCAGCACCTTGGATCGGGGACCCACTGAAGCTTTCTTT
many,TRBV6-4,-,TRBJ1-1,CASKEGENTEAFF,TGTGCCAGCAAGGAGGGGGAGAACACTGAAGCTTTCTTT
many,TRBV12-3/TRBV12-4,-,TRBJ1-2,CASSLQGSTYGYTF,TGTGCCAGCAGTTTACAGGGGAGTACCTATGGCTACACCTTC
many,TRBV15,-,TRBJ2-7,CATSGSGTLSSYEQYF,TGTGCCACCAGCGGCTCCGGGACACTGAGCTCCTACGAGCAGTACTTC
many,TRBV5-1,-,TRBJ2-1,CASSGLAGAESEQFF,TGCGCCAGCAGCGGTTTGGCAGGGGCAGAGAGTGAGCAGTTCTTC
many,TRBV29-1,-,TRBJ2-3,CSVEEGAFIDTQYF,TGCAGCGTTGAGGAGGGGGCGTTTATAGATACGCAGTATTTT
few,TRBV18,-,TRBJ1-3,CASSPPGWDTIYF,TGTGCCAGCTCACCACCGGGGTGGGACACCATATATTTT